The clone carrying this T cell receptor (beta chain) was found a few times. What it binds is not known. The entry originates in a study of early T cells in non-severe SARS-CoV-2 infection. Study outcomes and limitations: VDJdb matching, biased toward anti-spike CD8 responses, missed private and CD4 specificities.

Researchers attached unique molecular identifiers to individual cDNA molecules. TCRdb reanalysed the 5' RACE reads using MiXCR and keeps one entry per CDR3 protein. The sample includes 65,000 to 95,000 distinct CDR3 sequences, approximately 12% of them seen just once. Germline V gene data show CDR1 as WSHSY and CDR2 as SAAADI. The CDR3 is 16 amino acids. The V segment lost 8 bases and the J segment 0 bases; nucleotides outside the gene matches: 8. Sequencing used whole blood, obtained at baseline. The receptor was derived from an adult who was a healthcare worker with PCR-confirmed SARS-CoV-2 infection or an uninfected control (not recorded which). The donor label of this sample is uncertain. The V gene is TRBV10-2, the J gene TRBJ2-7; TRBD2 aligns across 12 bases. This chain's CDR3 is CASLGTSGYSSYEQYF. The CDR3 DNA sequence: TGCGCCAGCTTGGGGACTAGCGGGTATAGCTCCTACGAGCAGTACTTC.